What follows are 15 T cell receptor beta chains derived from one specimen sequenced in a study of T cell responses to AZD1222 COVID-19 vaccine. The protocol was immunoSEQ multiplex PCR, while the TCRdb copy is restricted to in-frame clones and leaves out a portion. The data contain 80,000 to 95,000 clones, roughly 90% of them seen just once; the ten biggest clones take up less than 9%. The material sequenced was peripheral blood, taken 28 days after the second AZD1222 dose. These receptors originate from an adult who received the AZD1222 COVID-19 vaccine.

The chain employs TRBV5-6 and TRBJ2-2, with D unclear. Between the trimmed V and J ends, which lost 3 bases and 6 bases, there was a span of 15 bases. Germline CDR1 reads SGHDT; CDR2 reads YYEEEE. The CDR3 runs to 15 residues. The CDR3 bases are TGTGCCAGCAGCTCGGGTCCTCACACGGCCGGGGAGCTGTTTTTT. Translated, it gives CASSSGPHTAGELFF.

The genes are TRBV29-1 and TRBJ2-7, with a possible D match to TRBD2 (6 bases). The CDR3 runs to 13 residues. V lost 3 bases and J lost 6, with 15 bases in between. CDR1 is SQVTM and CDR2 is ANQGSEA in the germline V gene. The CDR3 sequence: CSVDRMGGSEQYF. CDR3 nucleotides: TGCAGCGTTGACCGAATGGGGGGTAGCGAGCAGTACTTC.

This sequence joins TRBV12-5 and TRBJ2-1, with D possibly matching TRBD1 (6 bases). This CDR3 is 13 amino acids long. In germline, CDR1 is LGHNT, CDR2 FRNRAP. The V and J ends lost 6 bases and 4 bases respectively, with 10 bases between them. CDR3 sequence (DNA): TGTGCTAGTGGCTTTACAGGGTACAATGAGCAGTTCTTC. This encodes CASGFTGYNEQFF. The full variable domain, with the rest looked up from reference TRBV12-5 and TRBJ2-1, is DARVTQTPRHKVTEMGQEVTMRCQPILGHNTVFWYRQTMMQGLELLAYFRNRAPLDDSGMPKDRFSAEMPDATLATLKIQPSEPRDSAVYFCASGFTGYNEQFFGPGTRLTVL.

The chain employs TRBV11-2 and TRBJ1-1; no clear D. Germline V lookup: CDR1 SGHAT, CDR2 FQNNGV. V lost 1 base to trimming and J lost 5 bases, with 14 bases between them. CDR3 length: 15 residues. CDR3: CASSLGVRTLTEAFF. CDR3 bases: TGTGCCAGCAGCTTAGGTGTGAGGACTCTTACTGAAGCTTTCTTT.

The chain joins TRBV19 to TRBJ2-1; the D is unclear. CDR3 length equals 14 residues. V lost 5 bases and J 0 bases, leaving 8 bases between the germline ends. Germline-derived CDR1 and CDR2 are LNHDA and SQIVND (reference sequence). The CDR3 sequence is CASSPHPSYNEQFF. DNA for the CDR3: TGTGCCAGTAGTCCTCACCCCTCCTACAATGAGCAGTTCTTC. The variable domain in full, completed from reference TRBV19 and TRBJ2-1, reads DGGITQSPKYLFRKEGQNVTLSCEQNLNHDAMYWYRQDPGQGLRLIYYSQIVNDFQKGDIAEGYSVSREKKESFPLTVTSAQKNPTAFYLCASSPHPSYNEQFFGPGTRLTVL.

The gene calls are TRBV28 and TRBJ2-5; D is unclear. CDR1 and CDR2 (germline): MDHEN, SYDVKM. The CDR3 sequence is 10 residues long. V was trimmed by 8 bases and J by 5 bases, leaving 6 bases between them. The CDR3, as DNA: TGTGCCAGCGGTGCTGAGACCCAGTACTTC. Its protein product is CASGAETQYF.

The V and J genes are TRBV27 and TRBJ1-1; 8 bases are shared with TRBD1. This CDR3 is built from 16 residues. CDR1 is MNHEY, CDR2 SMNVEV, per germline (reference sequence). Trimming removed 4 bases from V and 0 bases from J; junction bases left unmatched: 7. The CDR3 protein is CASSSLGQGLNTEAFF. The CDR3 DNA sequence: TGTGCCAGCAGTTCCCTAGGACAGGGCTTGAACACTGAAGCTTTCTTT.

This clone is a singleton in its sample. The chain joins TRBV6-6 to TRBJ1-5; no reliable D call. Germline lookup yields CDR1 MNHNY and CDR2 SVGAGI (reference sequence). Deletions cut 7 bases from V and 2 bases from J, with 12 bases between. The CDR3 covers 14 residues. The CDR3 DNA reads TGTGCCAGCACCGTGCTGGGAGGCAATCAGCCCCAGCATTTT. It is translated as CASTVLGGNQPQHF.

V is TRBV10-2 and J is TRBJ2-1; D remains unclear. The ends were cut back, 3 bases at V and 6 bases at J, with 0 bases in the middle. Germline CDR1 WSHSY, CDR2 SAAADI. There are 10 residues in the CDR3. The CDR3 coding sequence is TGCGCCAGCAGTGACAATGAGCAGTTCTTC. This sequence encodes CASSDNEQFF.

The V gene is TRBV5-6, the J gene TRBJ1-1, with D possibly TRBD1 on 6 matching bases. The V and J ends lost 4 bases and 11 bases respectively, with 18 bases between them. This CDR3 has 13 amino acids. CDR1 is SGHDT and CDR2 is YYEEEE in the germline V gene. The CDR3 DNA reads as TGTGCCAGCAGCAAGGGGGGCCAGCGGGAGGCTTTCTTT. Translation: CASSKGGQREAFF.

The chain joins TRBV4-3 to TRBJ2-5; TRBD2 is a possible D gene (5 bases). CDR1 and CDR2 (germline): LGHNA, YSLEER. This CDR3 has 18 residues. V was clipped by 0 bases and J by 0 bases, with 17 bases between them. CDR3 protein: CASSQDLPGSTDQETQYF. CDR3 in DNA: TGCGCCAGCAGCCAAGATCTTCCGGGAAGTACCGACCAAGAGACCCAGTACTTC.

In this sample, this clone turned up a few times. J is TRBJ2-3 and V is TRBV10-3; D remains ambiguous. This CDR3 region has 13 residues. Germline V gives CDR1 ENHRY, CDR2 SYGVKD. Trimming pared 0 bases from V and 6 bases from J, leaving 7 bases between. CDR3 in amino acids: CAISESTRDTQYF. In DNA form, the CDR3 reads TGTGCCATCAGTGAGTCGACCCGGGATACGCAGTATTTT.

The chain couples TRBV6-2 or TRBV6-3 to TRBJ2-5, with 13 bases aligning to TRBD2. Trimming at V came to 4 bases and at J to 5 bases, leaving 7 bases not matched to a gene. Germline V gene lookup returns CDR1 MNHEY and CDR2 SVGEGT. The CDR3 spans 16 residues. DNA for the CDR3: TGTGCCAGCAGTTCCCAACTAGCGGGAGGGTACGAGACCCAGTACTTC. Protein product: CASSSQLAGGYETQYF.

This clone was picked up a small number of times. The chain couples TRBV7-6 to TRBJ2-5, with 10 positions matching TRBD1. Trimming cost V 5 bases and J 5 bases; bases outside gene matches: 11. The CDR3 covers 16 residues. CDR1 SGHVS and CDR2 FNYEAQ come from the germline V gene. The CDR3 here is CASSVTGQGILETQYF. The CDR3 DNA reads TGTGCCAGCAGCGTGACGGGACAGGGGATCTTGGAGACCCAGTACTTC. Supplemented by reference TRBV7-6 and TRBJ2-5, the full variable domain reads GAGVSQSPRYKVTKRGQDVALRCDPISGHVSLYWYRQALGQGPEFLTYFNYEAQQDKSGLPNDRFSAERPEGSISTLTIQRTEQRDSAMYRCASSVTGQGILETQYFGPGTRLLVL.

This clone was seen a few times. V gene TRBV6-6 combines with J gene TRBJ2-7; TRBD2 matches at 12 bases. CDR1 MNHNY and CDR2 SVGAGI come from the germline V gene (reference sequence). The V and J ends lost 6 bases and 6 bases, in that order; junction bases with no gene match: 9. The CDR3 is 15 residues long. CDR3 nucleotide sequence: TGTGCCAGCAGCTCGCTGACTAGCGGGAGCCTCGAGCAGTACTTC. Translation gives CASSSLTSGSLEQYF.